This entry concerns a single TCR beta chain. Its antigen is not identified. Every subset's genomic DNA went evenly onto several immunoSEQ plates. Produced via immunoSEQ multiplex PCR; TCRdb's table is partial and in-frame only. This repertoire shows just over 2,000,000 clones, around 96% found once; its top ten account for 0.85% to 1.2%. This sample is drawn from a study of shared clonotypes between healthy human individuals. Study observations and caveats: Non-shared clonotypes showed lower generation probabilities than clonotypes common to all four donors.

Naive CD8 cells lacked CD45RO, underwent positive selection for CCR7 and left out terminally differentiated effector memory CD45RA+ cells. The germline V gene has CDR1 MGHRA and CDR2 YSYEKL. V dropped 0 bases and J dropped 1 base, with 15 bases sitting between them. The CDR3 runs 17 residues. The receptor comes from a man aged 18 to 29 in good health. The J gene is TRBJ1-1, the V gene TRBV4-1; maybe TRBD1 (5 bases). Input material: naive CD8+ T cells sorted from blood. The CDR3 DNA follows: TGCGCCAGCAGCCAAGATCGGATTCCTACAGGGAACACTGAAGCTTTCTTT. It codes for CASSQDRIPTGNTEAFF.